This T cell receptor beta chain was captured by sequencing in a study of blood T cell repertoires in COVID-19. The wider study: COVID-19 samples, acute and convalescent, were from the United States, Italy and Spain.

This CDR3 spans 17 amino acids. Trimming took off 6 bases at V and 5 bases at J, with 26 bases between the two ends. Germline V gene sequence: CDR1 MRHNA, CDR2 SNTAGT. The Seattle site enrolled patients during active infection and followed them longitudinally. Repertoires were generated with immunoSEQ multiplex PCR, while TCRdb's copy carries only in-frame clones and drops some. Of approximately 210,000 clones listed, just over 85% are singletons. The rearrangement links TRBV6-4 to TRBJ2-7, with a possible D match to TRBD1 (5 bases). The sample was peripheral blood. This receptor was obtained from a man aged 45 to 65 with COVID-19, enrolled during active disease. CDR3 sequence (DNA): TGTGCCAGCAGGCCCCAGTACGATCAGGGCCCGGGCCACGAGCAGTACTTC. This codes for CASRPQYDQGPGHEQYF.